This entry lists 18 T cell receptor beta chains sequenced from one sample in a study of post-analysis software for immune sequencing data. Overall study findings and caveats: Patients had higher frequencies than controls of roughly 5 TRBV segments, including TRBV5-6, TRBV5-1 and TRBV20-1.

Tagging with unique molecular identifiers was a feature of the TCR beta cDNA libraries. TCRdb reanalysed the PCR reads using MiXCR and keeps one entry per CDR3 protein. The profile shows roughly 800,000 distinct CDR3 sequences, approximately 53% of them singletons. What these receptors recognize is not known. Sequenced: blood. The source is a girl aged 5-17 years with multiple sclerosis.

The V call is TRBV27, the J call TRBJ1-2, with a tentative D call TRBD1 (5 bases). The V end was cut by 6 bases, the J end by 2 bases, with 10 bases between. The germline gives CDR1 MNHEY, CDR2 SMNVEV (reference sequence). The CDR3 is made up of 13 amino acids. CDR3 sequence reads: CASRMGGNYGYTF. CDR3 nucleotide sequence: TGTGCCAGCAGAATGGGGGGGAACTATGGCTACACCTTC.

This clonotype was counted between two and nine times. This chain links TRBV6-5 with TRBJ2-1; D is perhaps TRBD1 or TRBD2 (5 bases each). CDR3 length: 14 amino acids. V shed 7 bases and J shed 6 bases, with 16 bases lying between them. In germline, CDR1 is MNHEY, CDR2 SVGAGI. The CDR3 sequence: CASTTGRGRNEQFF. The CDR3 nucleotides are TGTGCCAGCACAACGGGGCGCGGGCGCAATGAGCAGTTCTTC.

Turning to this clonotype: At one boundary the junction diverges from the germline segment, which might be a read error. This chain uses TRBV5-1 with TRBJ1-5; tentatively, D is TRBD1 (5 bases). The CDR3 has 15 residues. Germline V gene sequence: CDR1 SGHRS, CDR2 YFSETQ. The CDR3 reads CVSSLDQGSGQPQHF. CDR3 DNA: TGCGTCAGCAGCTTGGACCAGGGAAGCGGGCAGCCCCAGCATTTT. The variable domain in full, with the rest retrieved from reference TRBV5-1 and TRBJ1-5, is KAGVTQTPRYLIKTRGQQVTLSCSPISGHRSVSWYQQTPGQGLQFLFEYFSETQRNKGNFPGRFSGRQFSNSRSEMNVSTLELGDSALYLCVSSLDQGSGQPQHFGDGTRLSIL.

This rearrangement joins TRBV7-2 to TRBJ1-2; D is uncertain. Germline values: CDR1 SGHTA, CDR2 FQGNSA. This CDR3 has 15 amino acids. V was clipped by 1 base and J by 8 bases, with 17 bases between them. This CDR3 is CASSLGAPRRGGYTF. The DNA of the CDR3 is TGTGCCAGCAGCTTAGGGGCGCCCAGGCGAGGAGGCTACACCTTC.

DNA for the CDR3: TGTGCCAGCAGCGTTCTGGACAGGGTCGGAGAGACCCAGTACTTC. It is translated as CASSVLDRVGETQYF. The genes are TRBV9 and TRBJ2-5, with 8 nucleotides matching TRBD1. After removal of 2 bases from V and 4 bases from J, the junction contained 7 bases not matched to a gene. From germline, CDR1 is SGDLS and CDR2 YYNGEE. There are 15 residues in the CDR3.

This chain uses TRBV5-1 with TRBJ2-7; 10 bases match TRBD2. CDR1 is SGHRS and CDR2 is YFSETQ in the germline V gene. The CDR3 is 15 residues long. The V gene end was trimmed by 3 bases and the J gene end by 4 bases; junction bases not matched to a gene: 7. The CDR3 loop is CASSSLTSGKYEQYF. DNA for the CDR3: TGCGCCAGCAGCTCATTAACTAGCGGGAAGTACGAGCAGTACTTC.

The chain carries TRBV7-3 and TRBJ2-1, with 10 bases aligning to TRBD2. The end of the DNA is better explained by TRBJ2-7, so the J call may be wrong. CDR1 is SGHTA and CDR2 is FQGTGA in the germline V gene. This CDR3 comprises 15 residues. CDR3 protein: CASSLYGLADYEQYF. CDR3 DNA sequence: TGTGCCAGCAGCTTATACGGACTAGCGGACTACGAGCAGTACTTC.

A few counts support this clonotype. A much larger clone sits a single nucleotide away, making a read error possible. The rearrangement joins TRBV7-8 to TRBJ2-3; 10 bases map to TRBD1. Germline CDR1 SGHVS, CDR2 FQNEAQ. This CDR3 spans 16 amino acids. CDR3: CASSIAGTGVPDTQYF. DNA for the CDR3: TGTGCCAGCAGCATAGCCGGGACAGGGGTACCAGATACGCAGTATTTT.

This clonotype was detected once. The genes are TRBV6-2 or TRBV6-3 and TRBJ1-2, with unresolved D. The germline V gene has CDR1 MNHEY and CDR2 SVGEGT. With 2 bases removed from V and 4 bases from J, the gap between germline ends came to 8 bases. This CDR3 region has 13 residues. This CDR3 is CASSYPATYGYTF. The CDR3 region has the DNA TGTGCCAGCAGTTACCCCGCAACCTATGGCTACACCTTC.

This sequence joins TRBV9 and TRBJ1-2, with a possible D match to TRBD1 (6 bases). The germline CDR1 and CDR2 sequences are SGDLS and YYNGEE. This CDR3 spans 15 amino acids. The V and J ends lost 3 bases and 2 bases respectively, with 14 bases between them. CDR3 DNA sequence: TGTGCCAGCAGCGCCGGGAGAGGGGGAAACTATGGCTACACCTTC. Translating it yields CASSAGRGGNYGYTF.

The chain couples TRBV20-1 to TRBJ1-2; D perhaps matches TRBD1 (6 bases). The CDR3 totals 16 residues. Trimming pared 3 bases from V and 4 bases from J, leaving 21 bases between. The germline CDR1 and CDR2 sequences are DFQATT and SNEGSKA (reference sequence). In nucleotides, the CDR3 is TGCAGTGCTAGTAAGGGGGGGCGGCTTGTAGGCTATGGCTACACCTTC. It translates to CSASKGGRLVGYGYTF.

This clonotype showed up just once. This rearrangement joins TRBV11-1 to TRBJ2-3, with TRBD1 as a possible D gene (5 bases). The germline CDR1 and CDR2 sequences are SGHAT and FQDESV (reference sequence). Trimming cost V 2 bases and J 4 bases, with 16 bases left between them. This CDR3 has 16 amino acids. Here the CDR3 DNA reads TGTGCCAGCAGCTTAAGGACGCCAAAAGGGGCAGATACGCAGTATTTT. Amino acids: CASSLRTPKGADTQYF.

This clonotype was seen a handful of times. J is TRBJ2-7 and V is TRBV27; TRBD2 is a possible D gene (6 bases). In germline, CDR1 is MNHEY, CDR2 SMNVEV (reference sequence). This CDR3 region has 16 residues. Trimming stripped 6 bases from V and 0 bases from J, with 18 bases between. The CDR3, as DNA: TGTGCCAGCAGCCTACTGGGGGGACTTCGCTCCTACGAGCAGTACTTC. Translated, it gives CASSLLGGLRSYEQYF.

This clonotype has only a few counts. V and J are TRBV9 and TRBJ2-3; maybe TRBD2 (5 bases). The germline CDR1 and CDR2 sequences are SGDLS and YYNGEE. The CDR3 contains 14 residues. Trimming shortened V by 0 bases and J by 5 bases, and 10 bases separated the two germline ends. Here the CDR3 reads CASSVGLAKDTQYF. CDR3 nucleotides: TGTGCCAGCAGCGTAGGCCTAGCCAAAGATACGCAGTATTTT.

The chain combines TRBV5-5 with TRBJ2-2; D unresolved. Per the germline V gene, CDR1 is SGHKS and CDR2 is YYEKEE (reference sequence). V was clipped by 4 bases and J by 5 bases, with 15 bases between them. The CDR3 runs to 15 residues. CDR3 bases: TGTGCCAGCAGCAAGGACCCCGCGCGGACCGGGGAGCTGTTTTTT. Amino acids: CASSKDPARTGELFF.

The rearrangement joins TRBV6-2 or TRBV6-3 to TRBJ2-4, with 9 positions matching TRBD1. Germline CDR1 and CDR2: MNHEY and SVGEGT. The CDR3 totals 14 residues. J was trimmed by 9 bases and V by 2 bases; bases with no gene match: 5. The CDR3 region is CASSYVGQGSIQYF. The CDR3 DNA reads TGTGCCAGCAGTTACGTCGGACAGGGGAGCATTCAGTACTTC.

The chain uses TRBV7-6 and TRBJ1-2, with TRBD1 matching 8 bases. The junction had 5 bases not matched to a gene; V was cut back by 1 base and J by 1 base. Germline loops: CDR1 SGHVS, CDR2 FNYEAQ. CDR3 length: 16 amino acids. The CDR3 DNA follows: TGTGCCAGCAGCTTAGGTGGGACAGGTAGTAACTATGGCTACACCTTC. Its protein product is CASSLGGTGSNYGYTF.

The J gene is TRBJ2-4, the V gene TRBV5-8; 10 bases map to TRBD1. This CDR3 is 12 amino acids long. J lost 9 bases, V lost 7 bases, and 4 bases had no gene match. Germline V CDR1 and CDR2: SGHTS, YDEGEE. CDR3 in DNA: TGTGCCAGCCTCGGACAGGGGGGCATTCAGTACTTC. Protein: CASLGQGGIQYF.